This TCR beta chain was retrieved from a study of shared clonotypes between healthy human individuals. The study, taken as a whole, reports: Rarefaction indicated that sorted-subset sequencing remained incomplete although depth was large. In contrast to clonotypes shared by all four donors, non-shared clonotypes had lower generation probabilities.

The CDR3 is made up of 13 amino acids. V dropped 5 bases and J dropped 11 bases, with 18 bases sitting between them. Looked up from germline, CDR1 is SEHNR and CDR2 is FQNEAQ (reference sequence). Comments on this clone: Its antigen is unidentified.

The assay was immunoSEQ multiplex PCR, and TCRdb's table has in-frame clones only and misses some. Among roughly 1,000,000 clones listed, approximately 78% were seen once. Sequenced sample: memory CD4+ T cells from PBMCs. Subset described: CD45RA-negative fraction. The chain uses TRBV7-9 and TRBJ1-1, with a possible D match to TRBD1 (5 bases). The TCR comes from a man younger than 35 in good health. Some clones in this sample may be carry-over from other donors' samples. In DNA, the CDR3 is TGTGCCAGCAGCCCAGTGGTACAGGCTGGGGCTTTCTTT. This sequence encodes CASSPVVQAGAFF.